Below are 13 T cell receptor beta chains sequenced from a single sample in a study of T cell responses to AZD1222 COVID-19 vaccine. Profiled with immunoSEQ multiplex PCR; TCRdb holds only in-frame clones, not every one. Here the sample spans fewer than 200,000 clones, about 89% being singletons. The sequenced sample was peripheral blood, obtained on day 0 of AZD1222 vaccination. The receptor set was obtained from an adult in good health.

This chain joins TRBV9 and TRBJ2-3; the D is unclear. Trimming left V 1 base short and J 3 bases short, with 12 bases between. The CDR3 is 15 amino acids. Germline CDR1 and CDR2: SGDLS and YYNGEE. The CDR3 loop is CASSVRASGTDTQYF. The CDR3 nucleotides are TGTGCCAGCAGCGTAAGGGCTAGTGGTACAGATACGCAGTATTTT. Full variable domain (remainder filled in from reference TRBV9 and TRBJ2-3): DSGVTQTPKHLITATGQRVTLRCSPRSGDLSVYWYQQSLDQGLQFLIQYYNGEERAKGNILERFSAQQFPDLHSELNLSSLELGDSALYFCASSVRASGTDTQYFGPGTRLTVL.

The V and J genes are TRBV30 and TRBJ1-2; TRBD1 might be the D (5 bases). Germline CDR1 and CDR2: GTSNPN and SVGIG (reference sequence). The CDR3 runs 13 residues. V was trimmed by 2 bases and J by 4 bases, leaving 11 bases between them. The CDR3 sequence: CAWSPSGLYGYTF. CDR3 in DNA: TGTGCCTGGAGTCCATCGGGGCTCTATGGCTACACCTTC.

The chain is built from TRBV23-1 and TRBJ1-5, with D possibly TRBD1 on 6 matching bases. TRBV23-1 is placed among ORFs of uncertain function. The CDR3 sequence is 18 residues long. V lost 2 bases and J 2 bases, leaving 19 bases between the germline ends. The CDR3 sequence: CASSQAGAPHVRNQPQHF. CDR3 sequence (DNA): TGCGCCAGCAGTCAAGCAGGGGCCCCACACGTGCGCAATCAGCCCCAGCATTTT.

This chain connects TRBV6-4 to TRBJ1-2; D uncertain. The CDR3 is 13 residues long. CDR1 and CDR2 (germline): MRHNA, SNTAGT. The V gene lost 3 bases and the J gene lost 4 bases, with 9 bases spanning the gap. The CDR3 protein is CASSERAGYGYTF. The CDR3 DNA follows: TGTGCCAGCAGTGAGAGGGCGGGCTATGGCTACACCTTC.

This clone came up once. J is TRBJ2-1 and V is TRBV25-1; 9 nucleotides line up with TRBD2. The CDR3 sequence is 14 residues long. Germline V gene sequence: CDR1 MGHDK, CDR2 SYGVNS. The J segment lost 10 bases and the V segment lost 7 bases, leaving 11 bases of the junction unmatched. CDR3 loop: CASTLSGRGGEQFF. The CDR3 DNA reads TGTGCCAGCACCCTTAGCGGGAGAGGTGGAGAGCAGTTCTTC.

The V gene is TRBV6-6, the J gene TRBJ1-1; 11 bases fit TRBD1. The CDR3 spans 16 residues. Germline assignment: CDR1 MNHNY and CDR2 SVGAGI (reference sequence). Trimming cost V 5 bases and J 3 bases; bases outside gene matches: 8. In DNA, the CDR3 is TGTGCCAGCAGTGTATGGGACAGGGGGTGGGACACTGAAGCTTTCTTT. Amino acid sequence: CASSVWDRGWDTEAFF.

Points on this clone: Other nucleotide sequences from this sample produce the same CDR3. The chain employs TRBV7-2 and TRBJ2-7, with D possibly TRBD2 on 5 matching bases. V dropped 3 bases and J dropped 2 bases, with 11 bases sitting between them. Germline CDR1 SGHTA, CDR2 FQGNSA. CDR3 length equals 14 residues. The CDR3 DNA follows: TGTGCCAGCAGCTTTTCGGGGAGCACCTACGAGCAGTACTTC. Protein product: CASSFSGSTYEQYF.

The chain couples TRBV9 to TRBJ2-3, with 10 bases matching TRBD2. Trimming cost V 8 bases and J 1 base; bases outside gene matches: 4. CDR3 length equals 14 residues. Germline-derived CDR1 and CDR2 are SGDLS and YYNGEE. In DNA form, the CDR3 reads TGTGCCAGTCGCGGGACTAGCGGCACAGATACGCAGTATTTT. Its protein product is CASRGTSGTDTQYF.

This chain uses TRBV28 with TRBJ2-7; D possibly corresponds to TRBD1 (6 bases). Germline-derived CDR1 and CDR2 are MDHEN and SYDVKM. V dropped 5 bases and J dropped 2 bases, with 19 bases sitting between them. CDR3 size: 16 residues. In DNA form, the CDR3 reads TGTGCCAGCAGTCCCAGTAGGACAGTTTTCCCCTACGAGCAGTACTTC. Its protein is CASSPSRTVFPYEQYF.

This clone occurred once. The same CDR3 is also encoded by other DNA sequences in this sample. The genes are TRBV5-4 and TRBJ1-1; 7 bases fit TRBD1. Trimming at V came to 0 bases and at J to 2 bases, leaving 1 base not matched to a gene. The CDR3 has 14 amino acids. Per germline, CDR1 SGHNT and CDR2 YYREEE (reference sequence). Written as DNA, the CDR3 is TGTGCCAGCAGCTTGGACAGGGGAAACACTGAAGCTTTCTTT. Translating gives CASSLDRGNTEAFF.

This chain joins TRBV5-4 and TRBJ2-1, with TRBD1 identical over 12 bases. Per the germline V gene, CDR1 is SGHNT and CDR2 is YYREEE (reference sequence). The CDR3 has 15 residues. Losses at the gene ends were 4 bases for V and 7 bases for J; bases not matched to a gene: 6. In DNA form, the CDR3 reads TGTGCCAGCAGCGACCGGGACAGGGGGCGTAATGAGCAGTTCTTC. This codes for CASSDRDRGRNEQFF.

The rearrangement joins TRBV14 to TRBJ1-1, with unresolved D. V was trimmed by 0 bases and J by 3 bases, leaving 11 bases between them. There are 15 residues in the CDR3. Germline CDR1 and CDR2: SGHDN and FVKESK. CDR3 amino acids: CASSQDEGRDTEAFF. For the CDR3, the DNA is TGTGCCAGCAGCCAAGATGAGGGAAGGGACACTGAAGCTTTCTTT.

Worth noting for this clone: At one end the junction does not follow the germline gene, possibly because of a read error. The gene calls are TRBV3-1 (or the pseudogene TRBV3-2) and TRBJ2-3; 11 bases line up with TRBD2. From germline, CDR1 is LGHDT and CDR2 YNNKEL (reference sequence). The CDR3 length is 16 residues. Here the CDR3 reads CASTQTPGLAVDTQYF. CDR3 nucleotide sequence: TGTGCCAGCACCCAAACACCGGGACTAGCGGTAGATACGCAGTATTTT.